This TCR beta chain was sequenced for a study of cytomegalovirus exposure and HLA in healthy donors. Study overall: Early on, a data release was issued that held 85 million to 95 million unique TCRs from HLA-typed donors. Whole-study results and caveats: In an earlier analysis, about 87% or about 30%: the productive usage of most TCR beta V segments. TCR beta V- and J-gene trimming, according to a later analysis, was linked to a missense DCLRE1C variant.

In germline, CDR1 is MNHEY, CDR2 SMNVEV (reference sequence). The CDR3 has 15 amino acids. The V segment lost 6 bases and the J segment 2 bases; nucleotides outside the gene matches: 7. A remark on this clone: Its antigen is undetermined.

Primers included in the PCR were 60 Vbeta and 13 Jbeta primers. Method: immunoSEQ multiplex PCR; TCRdb's copy keeps in-frame clones and lacks some. The data hold around 130,000 clones, with over 75% observed a single time. The sequence was collected from a man under 40 in good health and CMV-seronegative. The chain is built from TRBV27 and TRBJ1-3, with 7 bases identical to TRBD1. The sample was PBMCs. The CDR3 sequence: CASSPDREPGNTIYF. In nucleotides, the CDR3 is TGTGCCAGCAGCCCCGACAGGGAACCTGGAAACACCATATATTTT.